The 24 T cell receptor beta chains presented below share a single source sample, sequenced in a study of low-dose radiotherapy and immunotherapy resistance in tumors. A roughly 20-cycle PCR with a constant-region primer and V-primer adapter amplified TCRs. TCRdb reprocessed the reads via MiXCR and lists one record per CDR3 protein. Of some 53,000 distinct CDR3 sequences listed, around a third are singletons. As for time point: after trial treatment. Stated treatment: LDRT plus nivolumab, ipilimumab, low-dose cyclophosphamide and aspirin (RACIN trial). Sequencing was performed on PBMCs, taken after low-dose radiotherapy plus immunotherapy. These receptors were collected from a male donor with rectosigmoid adenocarcinoma.

The genes are TRBV7-2 and TRBJ1-5; no reliable D call. The CDR3 loop spans 16 amino acids. Trimming pared 5 bases from V and 6 bases from J, leaving 20 bases between. Germline assignment: CDR1 SGHTA and CDR2 FQGNSA. The chain's CDR3 is CASSLSNRGLGQPQHF. The CDR3 DNA is TGTGCCAGCAGCCTTTCCAACAGAGGCCTTGGTCAGCCCCAGCATTTT. The full variable domain, in which reference TRBV7-2 and TRBJ1-5 provide the parts outside the CDR3, is GAGVSQSPSNKVTEKGKDVELRCDPISGHTALYWYRQSLGQGLEFLIYFQGNSAPDKSGLPSDRFSAERTGGSVSTLTIQRTQQEDSAVYLCASSLSNRGLGQPQHFGDGTRLSIL.

On this clonotype: It is likely a read error: a sequence one base away is far more abundant. CDR3 protein: CASSLMTAHGISYEQFF. In nucleotides, the CDR3 is TGTGCCAGCAGTTTAATGACAGCTCACGGTATCTCCTACGAGCAGTTCTTC. The V call is TRBV5-4, the J call TRBJ2-7; D may be TRBD1 (5 bases). The last part of the DNA fits TRBJ2-1 better; the J call may be wrong. From germline, CDR1 is SGHNT and CDR2 YYREEE (reference sequence). The CDR3 extends over 17 amino acids.

Many counts were recorded for this clonotype. One end of the junction varies from germline; a read error may be responsible. J is TRBJ2-7 and V is TRBV6-6; TRBD1 might be the D (5 bases). The CDR3 spans 15 residues. CDR1 MNHNY and CDR2 SVGAGI come from the germline V gene (reference sequence). The DNA of the CDR3 is TGTGCCACCAGTAAAGGGGCTAAAGGCGTCGACGAGCAGTACTTC. Amino acid sequence: CATSKGAKGVDEQYF.

As to this clonotype: The likely explanation is a read error, given a far larger clone one base away. The CDR3 DNA reads TGTGCCAGCAGTGAAGATGCAGGGGCGAGCTCCTACGAGCAGTTCTTC. Protein: CASSEDAGASSYEQFF. V is TRBV6-1 and J is TRBJ2-1; D possibly corresponds to TRBD1 (6 bases). Germline V gene data show CDR1 as MNHNS and CDR2 as SASEGT. The CDR3 totals 16 residues. V was trimmed by 1 base and J by 10 bases, leaving 20 bases between them.

This clonotype was counted at least ten times. The chain joins TRBV7-9 to TRBJ2-1; D unresolved. This CDR3 is built from 11 residues. Germline CDR1 is SEHNR and CDR2 is FQNEAQ (reference sequence). Trimming left V 2 bases short and J 7 bases short, with 3 bases between. CDR3 coding DNA: TGTGCCAGCAGCTTAAGGAATGAGCAGTTCTTC. It encodes CASSLRNEQFF.

This clonotype was seen repeatedly, ten times or more. The chain joins TRBV7-3 to TRBJ2-1; 10 positions agree with TRBD2. The CDR3 runs to 15 residues. Trimming removed 3 bases from V and 8 bases from J; junction bases left unmatched: 7. The germline V gene encodes CDR1 SGHTA and CDR2 FQGTGA. CDR3 DNA: TGTGCCAGCAGCTTCGCCGGGCTAGCGGGAGATGAGCAGTTCTTC. Protein sequence: CASSFAGLAGDEQFF.

On this clonotype itself: The likely explanation is a read error, given a far larger clone one base away. The chain combines TRBV7-3 with TRBJ1-2; tentatively, D is TRBD1 (6 bases). Germline assignment: CDR1 SGHTA and CDR2 FQGTGA. The CDR3 has 15 amino acids. DNA for the CDR3: TGTGCCAACAGCTTATACACAGGGAAAGCCTATGGCTACACCTTC. Protein sequence: CANSLYTGKAYGYTF.

This clonotype was counted only a few times. This may come from a read error, since a much larger clone is one base off. This CDR3 fails to terminate in the conserved phenylalanine or tryptophan, so it likely reflects a read error. The rearrangement links TRBV4-1 to TRBJ1-6; tentatively, D is TRBD1 (6 bases). Looked up from germline, CDR1 is MGHRA and CDR2 is YSYEKL. This CDR3 has 17 residues. The ends were cut back, 0 bases at V and 7 bases at J, with 16 bases in the middle. CDR3 nucleotides: TGCGCCAGCAGCCAAGATGGGGGTCGGACAGCGAATTCACCCCTCCACTTG. Its translation is CASSQDGGRTANSPLHL.

J is TRBJ1-2 and V is TRBV4-2, with D perhaps TRBD1 (5 bases). The V end lost 0 bases, the J end lost 6 bases, and 14 bases lay between the germline ends. CDR1 is LGHNA and CDR2 is YNFKEQ in the germline V gene. The CDR3 covers 15 residues. The CDR3 is CASSQDRREGHGYTF. CDR3 in DNA: TGTGCCAGCAGCCAAGATCGGCGAGAGGGGCATGGCTACACCTTC.

This chain connects TRBV7-9 to TRBJ1-1; 12 bases fit TRBD1. Germline CDR1 SEHNR, CDR2 FQNEAQ (reference sequence). The CDR3 has 18 amino acids. After removal of 5 bases from V and 3 bases from J, the junction contained 13 bases not matched to a gene. For the CDR3, the DNA is TGTGCCAGCAGCCCGAATCCGGGACAGGGGGCGCGGGACACTGAAGCTTTCTTT. Protein: CASSPNPGQGARDTEAFF. Complete variable domain (other parts from reference TRBV7-9 and TRBJ1-1): DTGVSQNPRHKITKRGQNVTFRCDPISEHNRLYWYRQTLGQGPEFLTYFQNEAQLEKSRLLSDRFSAERPKGSFSTLEIQRTEQGDSAMYLCASSPNPGQGARDTEAFFGQGTRLTVV.

This clonotype has more than one count but fewer than ten. The chain uses TRBV27 and TRBJ1-6; D remains ambiguous. V was pared by 6 bases and J by 11 bases, with 14 bases between. The CDR3 runs to 13 residues. Germline V lookup: CDR1 MNHEY, CDR2 SMNVEV (reference sequence). CDR3 residues: CASSLNHGAPLHF. In nucleotides, the CDR3 is TGTGCCAGCAGCCTGAATCATGGAGCACCCCTCCACTTT.

This clonotype was found many times. The rearrangement links TRBV24-1 to TRBJ1-5, with unresolved D. The CDR3 covers 16 residues. V lost 4 bases and J 4 bases, leaving 16 bases between the germline ends. CDR1 KGHDR and CDR2 SFDVKD come from the germline V gene. The CDR3 DNA sequence: TGTGCCACCAGTGACCACCGGGGTGGCAAAAATCAGCCCCAGCATTTT. It is translated as CATSDHRGGKNQPQHF.

This clonotype showed up many times. The rearrangement joins TRBV7-2 to TRBJ2-2; either TRBD1 or TRBD2 may fit D (5 bases each). CDR3 length: 14 residues. V lost 8 bases and J 2 bases, leaving 12 bases between the germline ends. Germline CDR1 is SGHTA and CDR2 is FQGNSA. CDR3 nucleotides: TGTGCCAGCGTTCAGGGAGCAAACACCGGGGAGCTGTTTTTT. It codes for CASVQGANTGELFF.

Worth noting for this clonotype: A far larger clone is only one base removed, so a read error is likely. This sequence joins TRBV6-2 or TRBV6-3 and TRBJ2-3, with no clear D. The CDR3 consists of 15 residues. V was shortened by 5 bases and J by 2 bases, with 14 bases between the two germline ends. The germline CDR1 and CDR2 sequences are MNHEY and SVGEGT. The CDR3 DNA follows: TGTGCCAGCAGTGATTTGTCCCGTGACACAGATACGCAGTATTTT. This gives the protein CASSDLSRDTDTQYF.

The rearrangement uses TRBV20-1 and TRBJ1-3; D perhaps matches TRBD1 (6 bases). Germline V CDR1 and CDR2: DFQATT, SNEGSKA (reference sequence). Trimming shortened V by 0 bases and J by 2 bases, and 11 bases separated the two germline ends. The CDR3 consists of 15 residues. In DNA form, the CDR3 reads TGCAGTGCTAGAGATATGAGGGGGGCTGGAAACACCATATATTTT. Translation gives CSARDMRGAGNTIYF.

V is TRBV28 and J is TRBJ2-1; 9 bases fit TRBD2. Germline V gives CDR1 MDHEN, CDR2 SYDVKM. This CDR3 has 20 residues. The V gene end was trimmed by 2 bases and the J gene end by 2 bases; junction bases not matched to a gene: 16. The CDR3 loop reads CASSLLPARVAGAPYNEQFF. The CDR3 DNA reads as TGTGCCAGCAGTTTACTGCCGGCCAGGGTAGCGGGAGCACCCTACAATGAGCAGTTCTTC.

The sample holds a few counts of this clonotype. The CDR3 loop reads CASRPGTSGETQYF. Written as DNA, the CDR3 is TGTGCCAGCAGACCCGGGACTAGCGGAGAGACCCAGTACTTC. J is TRBJ2-5 and V is TRBV7-2, with 11 bases fitting TRBD2. In germline, CDR1 is SGHTA, CDR2 FQGNSA. This CDR3 has 14 residues. Trimming at V came to 6 bases and at J to 4 bases, leaving 4 bases not matched to a gene.

This clonotype appeared many times. The chain links TRBV19 to TRBJ2-3; D might be TRBD2 (5 bases). Germline V gives CDR1 LNHDA, CDR2 SQIVND (reference sequence). The V and J ends lost 6 bases and 1 base respectively, with 14 bases between them. The CDR3 is 15 amino acids. This CDR3 is CASRADGKGTDTQYF. The CDR3 DNA reads TGTGCCAGTAGGGCAGACGGGAAGGGCACAGATACGCAGTATTTT.

The rearrangement links TRBV9 to TRBJ2-3, with D possibly matching TRBD2 (5 bases). V was clipped by 1 base and J by 4 bases, with 13 bases between them. Per the germline V gene, CDR1 is SGDLS and CDR2 is YYNGEE. The CDR3 contains 15 residues. CDR3 sequence reads: CASSVFGESPDTQYF. The CDR3 coding sequence is TGTGCCAGCAGCGTATTCGGGGAATCCCCAGATACGCAGTATTTT.

The chain is built from TRBV5-5 and TRBJ1-2; unclear D gene. V was trimmed by 5 bases and J by 13 bases, leaving 24 bases between them. The CDR3 contains 14 residues. The germline gives CDR1 SGHKS, CDR2 YYEKEE (reference sequence). The CDR3 spells CASSDRTLSFPVTF. In nucleotides, the CDR3 is TGTGCCAGCAGTGATCGGACGCTGTCCTTTCCGGTCACCTTC.

This clonotype was seen only once. The DNA is omitted, as the CDR3 cannot be located on it reliably, and the CDR3 follows TCRdb's listing. This chain connects TRBV21-1 to TRBJ1-1; TRBD1, as called in the table, went unchecked against the DNA. TRBV21-1 corresponds to a pseudogene. The CDR3 contains 24 residues when both ends are counted. The CDR3 reads CASSNQTSMYLCASRRPQGPEAFF.

J is TRBJ1-3 and V is TRBV5-1, with D tentatively TRBD1 (5 bases). CDR1 SGHRS and CDR2 YFSETQ come from the germline V gene. The CDR3 contains 14 residues. Trimming took 4 bases from V and 2 from J, leaving 10 bases between them. CDR3 in DNA: TGCGCCAGCAGCACCGGGGGTACTGGAAACACCATATATTTT. Its protein product is CASSTGGTGNTIYF.

This clonotype was observed a handful of times. The CDR3 DNA sequence: TGCGCCAGCAGCCAAGAAACGGCGGGTCATGAGCAGTTCTTC. Translating it yields CASSQETAGHEQFF. The rearrangement joins TRBV4-3 to TRBJ2-1; maybe TRBD2 (5 bases). The CDR3 totals 14 residues. With 0 bases removed from V and 8 bases from J, the gap between germline ends came to 11 bases. The germline CDR1 and CDR2 sequences are LGHNA and YSLEER.

Ten or more counts support this clonotype. V is TRBV7-2 and J is TRBJ2-2; tentative D call: TRBD2 (6 bases). Trimming took 0 bases from V and 3 from J, leaving 11 bases between them. The length of the CDR3 is 16 residues. CDR1 is SGHTA, CDR2 FQGNSA, per germline. CDR3 DNA sequence: TGTGCCAGCAGCTTAGCCGCGACTAGTCACACCGGGGAGCTGTTTTTT. This gives the protein CASSLAATSHTGELFF.